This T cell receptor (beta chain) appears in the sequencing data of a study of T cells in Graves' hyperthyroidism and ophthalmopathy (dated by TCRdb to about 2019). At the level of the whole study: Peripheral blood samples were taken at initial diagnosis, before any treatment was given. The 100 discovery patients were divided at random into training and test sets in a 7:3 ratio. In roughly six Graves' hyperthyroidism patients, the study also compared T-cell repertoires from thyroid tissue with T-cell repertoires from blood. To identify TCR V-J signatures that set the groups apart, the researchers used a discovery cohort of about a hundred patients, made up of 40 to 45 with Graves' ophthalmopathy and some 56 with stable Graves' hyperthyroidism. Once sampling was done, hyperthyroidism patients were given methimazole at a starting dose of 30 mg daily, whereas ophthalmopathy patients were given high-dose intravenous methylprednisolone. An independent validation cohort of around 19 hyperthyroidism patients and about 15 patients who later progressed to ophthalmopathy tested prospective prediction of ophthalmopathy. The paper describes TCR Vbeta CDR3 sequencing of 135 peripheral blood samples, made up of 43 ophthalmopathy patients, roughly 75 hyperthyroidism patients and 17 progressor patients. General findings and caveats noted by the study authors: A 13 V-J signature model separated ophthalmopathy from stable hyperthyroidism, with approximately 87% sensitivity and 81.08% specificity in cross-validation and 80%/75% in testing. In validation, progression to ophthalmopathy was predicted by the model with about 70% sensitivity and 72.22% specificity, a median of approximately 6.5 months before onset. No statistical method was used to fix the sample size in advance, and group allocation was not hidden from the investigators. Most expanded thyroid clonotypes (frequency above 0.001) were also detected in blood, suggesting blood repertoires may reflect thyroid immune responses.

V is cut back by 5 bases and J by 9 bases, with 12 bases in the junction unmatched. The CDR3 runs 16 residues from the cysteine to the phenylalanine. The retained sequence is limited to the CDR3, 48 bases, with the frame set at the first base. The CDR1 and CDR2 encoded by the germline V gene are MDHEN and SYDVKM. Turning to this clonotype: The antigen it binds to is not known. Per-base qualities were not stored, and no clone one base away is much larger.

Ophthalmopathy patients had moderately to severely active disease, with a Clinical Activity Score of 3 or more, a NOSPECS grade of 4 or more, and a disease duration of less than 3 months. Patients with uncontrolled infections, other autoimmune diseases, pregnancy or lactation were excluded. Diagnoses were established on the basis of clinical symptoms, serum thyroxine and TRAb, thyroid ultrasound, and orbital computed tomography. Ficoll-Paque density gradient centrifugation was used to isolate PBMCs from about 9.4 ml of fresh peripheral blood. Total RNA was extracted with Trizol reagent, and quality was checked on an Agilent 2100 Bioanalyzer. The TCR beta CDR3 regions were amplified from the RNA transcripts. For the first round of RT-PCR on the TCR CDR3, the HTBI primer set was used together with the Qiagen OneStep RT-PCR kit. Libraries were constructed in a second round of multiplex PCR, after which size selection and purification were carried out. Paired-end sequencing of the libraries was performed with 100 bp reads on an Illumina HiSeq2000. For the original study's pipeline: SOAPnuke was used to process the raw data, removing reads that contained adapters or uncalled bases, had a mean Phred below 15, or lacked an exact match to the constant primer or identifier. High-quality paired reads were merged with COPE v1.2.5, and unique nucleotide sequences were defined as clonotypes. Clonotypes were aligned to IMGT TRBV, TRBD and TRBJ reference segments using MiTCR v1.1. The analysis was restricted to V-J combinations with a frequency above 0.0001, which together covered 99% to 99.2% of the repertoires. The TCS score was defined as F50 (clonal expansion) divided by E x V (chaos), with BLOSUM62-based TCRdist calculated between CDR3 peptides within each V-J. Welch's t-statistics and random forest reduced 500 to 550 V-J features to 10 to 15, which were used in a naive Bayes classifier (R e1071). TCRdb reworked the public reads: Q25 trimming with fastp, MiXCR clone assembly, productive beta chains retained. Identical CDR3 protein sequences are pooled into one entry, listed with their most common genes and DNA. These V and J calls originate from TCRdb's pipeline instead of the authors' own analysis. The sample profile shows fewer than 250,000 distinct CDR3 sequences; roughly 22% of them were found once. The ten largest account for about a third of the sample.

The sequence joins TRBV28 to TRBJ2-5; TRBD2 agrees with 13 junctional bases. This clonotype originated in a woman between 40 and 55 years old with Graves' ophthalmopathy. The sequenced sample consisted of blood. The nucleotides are TGTGCCAGCAGTCCCTCGACTAGCGGGAGGATAAAGGCCCAGTACTTC. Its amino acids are CASSPSTSGRIKAQYF. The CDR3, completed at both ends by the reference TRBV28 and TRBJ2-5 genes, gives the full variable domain DVKVTQSSRYLVKRTGEKVFLECVQDMDHENMFWYRQDPGLGLRLIYFSYDVKMKEKGDIPEGYSVSREKKERFSLILESASTNQTSMYLCASSPSTSGRIKAQYFGPGTRLLVL.